This T cell receptor (beta chain) was documented in a study of siplizumab effects on memory and regulatory T cells. The protocol was immunoSEQ multiplex PCR, while the TCRdb copy is restricted to in-frame clones and leaves out a portion. Of about 50,000 clones in the sample, roughly 93% were seen once. The CDR3 length is 14 residues. In germline, CDR1 is SNHLY, CDR2 FYNNEI. V was shortened by 8 bases and J by 0 bases, with 13 bases between the two germline ends. The TCR sequence derives from a human donor in good health. The sequenced sample consisted of CD8+ T cells sorted from blood. This chain connects TRBV2 to TRBJ1-1; possible D gene TRBD1, 6 bases. CDR3 amino acids: CASCQGQVNTEAFF. The CDR3 nucleotides are TGTGCCAGCTGCCAGGGGCAGGTGAACACTGAAGCTTTCTTT. Looking up the rest from reference TRBV2 and TRBJ1-1 gives the full variable domain: EPEVTQTPSHQVTQMGQEVILRCVPISNHLYFYWYRQILGQKVEFLVSFYNNEISEKSEIFDDQFSVERPDGSNFTLKIRSTKLEDSAMYFCASCQGQVNTEAFFGQGTRLTVV.